This passage covers 20 T cell receptor beta chains from one sample sequenced in a study of blood T cell repertoires in COVID-19. Here immunoSEQ multiplex PCR was the method, and the copy in TCRdb shows in-frame clones only, minus some. The profile covers 110,000 or so clones, with approximately 81% appearing a single time and approximately 13% taken by the ten largest. What was sequenced was peripheral blood. Receptors originate from a human donor in a cohort sampled during active COVID-19.

This chain uses TRBV10-2 with TRBJ1-1, with 8 bases fitting TRBD1. This CDR3 region has 13 residues. CDR1 and CDR2 from the germline V gene are WSHSY and SAAADI. The V and J ends lost 5 bases and 6 bases, in that order; junction bases with no gene match: 5. The CDR3 region is CASSPDRVPEAFF. The CDR3 DNA sequence: TGCGCCAGCAGTCCGGACAGGGTCCCTGAAGCTTTCTTT.

This clone was seen only a few times. This chain connects TRBV7-8 to TRBJ2-7, with TRBD1 as a possible D gene (6 bases). Per the germline V gene, CDR1 is SGHVS and CDR2 is FQNEAQ. The CDR3 is 13 residues long. V dropped 2 bases and J dropped 6 bases, with 11 bases sitting between them. CDR3 protein: CASSLRDTLEQYF. Written as DNA, the CDR3 is TGTGCCAGCAGCTTAAGGGACACCCTCGAGCAGTACTTC. The variable domain in full, with the rest retrieved from reference TRBV7-8 and TRBJ2-7, is GAGVSQSPRYKVAKRGQDVALRCDPISGHVSLFWYQQALGQGPEFLTYFQNEAQLDKSGLPSDRFFAERPEGSVSTLKIQRTQQEDSAVYLCASSLRDTLEQYFGPGTRLTVT.

The chain is built from TRBV28 and TRBJ2-7; D not resolved. V was trimmed by 3 bases and J by 5 bases, leaving 11 bases between them. Germline CDR1 and CDR2: MDHEN and SYDVKM. The CDR3 contains 13 residues. The CDR3 here is CASSFDNQDEQYF. In DNA, the CDR3 is TGTGCCAGCAGTTTTGACAACCAGGACGAGCAGTACTTC.

This clone occurred once. This sequence joins TRBV5-4 and TRBJ1-6; TRBD1 agrees at 9 bases. J lost 6 bases, V lost 0 bases, and 4 bases had no gene match. Per the germline V gene, CDR1 is SGHNT and CDR2 is YYREEE (reference sequence). The CDR3 length is 16 residues. The CDR3 spells CASSLGGTGFNSPLHF. CDR3 DNA sequence: TGTGCCAGCAGCTTGGGAGGGACAGGGTTTAATTCACCCCTCCACTTT.

The rearrangement uses TRBV11-3 and TRBJ2-1; no reliable D call. Germline V gene lookup returns CDR1 SGHNT and CDR2 YENEEA. Trimming shortened V by 3 bases and J by 2 bases, and 14 bases separated the two germline ends. The CDR3 totals 16 residues. CDR3 region: CASSFTVSPPYNEQFF. The CDR3 nucleotides are TGTGCCAGCAGCTTTACAGTATCACCCCCCTACAATGAGCAGTTCTTC.

About this clone: Distinct nucleotide sequences in the sample also encode this CDR3. CDR3: CASSLGTRGNTGELFF. The DNA of the CDR3 is TGTGCCAGCAGCTTAGGGACTAGAGGGAACACCGGGGAGCTGTTTTTT. The chain uses TRBV5-4 and TRBJ2-2; 8 nucleotides agree with TRBD2. V shed 2 bases, J shed 1 base, and the junction held 4 bases outside the gene matches. The germline gives CDR1 SGHNT, CDR2 YYREEE (reference sequence). CDR3 length equals 16 residues.

This clone appeared a single time. The chain combines TRBV7-8 with TRBJ2-3, with D tentatively TRBD2 (6 bases). CDR3 size: 13 residues. V was clipped by 7 bases and J by 2 bases, with 10 bases between them. The germline V gene has CDR1 SGHVS and CDR2 FQNEAQ. CDR3 amino acids: CASTWDFTDTQYF. The CDR3 bases are TGTGCCAGCACTTGGGACTTCACAGATACGCAGTATTTT.

The genes are TRBV30 and TRBJ1-5, with a tentative D call TRBD1 (5 bases). Germline V gene lookup returns CDR1 GTSNPN and CDR2 SVGIG (reference sequence). Between the trimmed V and J ends, which lost 1 base and 5 bases, there was a span of 12 bases. The CDR3 runs 14 residues. The CDR3 loop reads CAWSEGQVDQPQHF. As DNA, the CDR3 is TGTGCCTGGAGTGAGGGGCAGGTCGATCAGCCCCAGCATTTT.

CDR3 in amino acids: CASSTGGRDTQYF. The CDR3 region has the DNA TGTGCCAGCAGCACAGGGGGCAGGGATACGCAGTATTTT. J is TRBJ2-3 and V is TRBV2; 9 positions match TRBD1. Germline V gene lookup returns CDR1 SNHLY and CDR2 FYNNEI. The ends lost 6 bases at V and 6 bases at J; junction bases unmatched: 4. The CDR3 sequence is 13 residues long. Looking up the rest from reference TRBV2 and TRBJ2-3 gives the full variable domain: EPEVTQTPSHQVTQMGQEVILRCVPISNHLYFYWYRQILGQKVEFLVSFYNNEISEKSEIFDDQFSVERPDGSNFTLKIRSTKLEDSAMYFCASSTGGRDTQYFGPGTRLTVL.

V gene TRBV7-9 combines with J gene TRBJ2-1; 8 bases are a match to TRBD2. The junction had 9 bases not matched to a gene; V was cut back by 5 bases and J by 9 bases. This CDR3 is 14 amino acids long. From germline, CDR1 is SEHNR and CDR2 FQNEAQ (reference sequence). CDR3: CASSPGDREGEQFF. CDR3 in DNA: TGTGCCAGCAGCCCAGGGGACCGGGAGGGTGAGCAGTTCTTC.

This clone was found once. This sequence joins TRBV4-1 and TRBJ2-7, with 8 bases aligning to TRBD1. V lost 1 base, J lost 6 bases, and 2 bases stayed unmatched. The CDR3 spans 13 residues. Germline V gene data show CDR1 as MGHRA and CDR2 as YSYEKL. DNA for the CDR3: TGCGCCAGCAGCCAAGCCGACAGGGGCGAGCAGTACTTC. Translation: CASSQADRGEQYF.

This chain connects TRBV6-4 to TRBJ1-1; D not resolved. Trimming took 5 bases from V and 0 from J, leaving 7 bases between them. This CDR3 has 13 amino acids. CDR1 is MRHNA and CDR2 is SNTAGT in the germline V gene. The CDR3 coding sequence is TGTGCCAGCAGTCGGGAGATGAACACTGAAGCTTTCTTT. Translated: CASSREMNTEAFF.

The V gene is TRBV27, the J gene TRBJ2-3; 11 bases are shared with TRBD2. The ends lost 2 bases at V and 4 bases at J; junction bases unmatched: 11. Germline-derived CDR1 and CDR2 are MNHEY and SMNVEV (reference sequence). CDR3 size: 18 residues. The CDR3 coding sequence is TGTGCCAGCAGTTTAACCCCGGCTAGCGGGGGGCCTGCAGATACGCAGTATTTT. Protein: CASSLTPASGGPADTQYF.

The V and J genes are TRBV12-5 and TRBJ2-1, with TRBD2 identical over 10 bases. Germline CDR1 reads LGHNT; CDR2 reads FRNRAP. Unmatched junction bases numbered 11, after V lost 6 bases and J lost 6 bases. This CDR3 region has 16 residues. The CDR3 nucleotides read TGTGCTAGTGGGGACCCAAGCGGGGGGGCCTCCAATGAGCAGTTCTTC. Its protein product is CASGDPSGGASNEQFF.

The chain has TRBV9 and TRBJ2-7, with TRBD1 as a possible D gene (6 bases). CDR3 size: 15 residues. The germline V and J ends were trimmed by 3 bases and 6 bases, with 19 bases remaining between them. Germline CDR1 and CDR2: SGDLS and YYNGEE. The CDR3 DNA sequence: TGTGCCAGCAGCGCGTCCGAGGGGGTCACGCGCGAGCAGTACTTC. Protein: CASSASEGVTREQYF. Together with reference TRBV9 and TRBJ2-7, the CDR3 gives the full variable domain: DSGVTQTPKHLITATGQRVTLRCSPRSGDLSVYWYQQSLDQGLQFLIQYYNGEERAKGNILERFSAQQFPDLHSELNLSSLELGDSALYFCASSASEGVTREQYFGPGTRLTVT.

The CDR3: CSASRTGDYNSPLHF. The CDR3 DNA reads as TGCAGTGCTAGTAGGACAGGGGACTATAATTCACCCCTCCACTTT. The rearrangement links TRBV20-1 to TRBJ1-6; 9 bases align to TRBD1. The CDR3 sequence is 15 residues long. J gave up 3 bases and V 3 bases, and 3 bases lay outside the gene matches. In germline, CDR1 is DFQATT, CDR2 SNEGSKA (reference sequence).

This chain joins TRBV7-2 and TRBJ2-7; 15 positions match TRBD2. CDR3 length: 17 amino acids. Per germline, CDR1 SGHTA and CDR2 FQGNSA. The V and J ends lost 5 bases and 3 bases, in that order; junction bases with no gene match: 8. The DNA of the CDR3 is TGTGCCAGCAGCCAAGGACTAGCGGGGGGGATTATCTACGAGCAGTACTTC. This codes for CASSQGLAGGIIYEQYF.

CDR3 sequence: CASSQQGSGNTIYF. The CDR3 DNA reads TGCGCCAGCAGCCAACAGGGATCTGGAAACACCATATATTTT. This chain links TRBV4-1 with TRBJ1-3; TRBD1 is a possible D gene (5 bases). Looked up from germline, CDR1 is MGHRA and CDR2 is YSYEKL. This CDR3 is 14 amino acids long. The V end was cut by 2 bases, the J end by 1 base, with 6 bases between.

This rearrangement joins TRBV7-8 to TRBJ2-1, with 8 bases fitting TRBD1. Germline CDR1 reads SGHVS; CDR2 reads FQNEAQ. The CDR3 loop spans 15 amino acids. The J segment lost 6 bases and the V segment lost 5 bases, leaving 9 bases of the junction unmatched. DNA of the CDR3: TGTGCCAGCAGCGTCGACAGGGGATGGGTCAATGAGCAGTTCTTC. It translates to CASSVDRGWVNEQFF.

The chain has TRBV5-6 and TRBJ2-1; a possible D gene is TRBD1 (5 bases). Per germline, CDR1 SGHDT and CDR2 YYEEEE. Trimming removed 3 bases from V and 9 bases from J, with 13 bases in between. This CDR3 is built from 13 residues. The CDR3 coding sequence is TGTGCCAGCAGCTACTCAGGGCCGGGTGAGCAGTTCTTC. Translation gives CASSYSGPGEQFF.